These T cell receptor beta chains were read from a single sample in a study of blood T cell repertoires in COVID-19. Libraries were prepared by immunoSEQ multiplex PCR; TCRdb keeps only in-frame clonotypes and omits some of them. The sample records approximately 150,000 clones, over 70% being singletons. The sample was PBMCs or T cells enriched from blood (not recorded which). Receptors originate from a man in his fifties or sixties in a cohort exposed to, infected with or recovered from COVID-19 (not recorded which). Both conserved end residues are part of each CDR3. Fields, in order: D gene, V gene, J gene, clone size, CDR3 DNA, CDR3 protein. The D gene is left open where the match is weak. Size values are once, few and many counts, or a class for expanded clones, and some rows have none.

TRBD2	TRBV27	TRBJ2-5	NA	TGTGCCAGCAGTCCAGCACCCGCGGGAGGGAACCAGTACTTC	CASSPAPAGGNQYF
NA	TRBV6-5	TRBJ2-3	few	TGTGCCAGCAAACCCTCAGGGGGGAATACGCAGTATTTT	CASKPSGGNTQYF
NA	TRBV9	TRBJ1-3	NA	TGTGCCAGCAGCGTAATGGGGGCGTCCTCTGGAAACACCATATATTTT	CASSVMGASSGNTIYF
TRBD2	TRBV28	TRBJ2-1	NA	TGTGCCAGCAGTTTGTTGGGCGGGGGGAATGAGCAGTTCTTC	CASSLLGGGNEQFF
NA	TRBV11-2	TRBJ2-2	NA	TGTGCCAGCAGCTTAGCCCCAGCGGCGAACACCGGGGAGCTGTTTTTT	CASSLAPAANTGELFF
NA	TRBV14	TRBJ1-2	NA	TGTGCCAGCAGTCACCGGACTGACTATGGCTACACCTTC	CASSHRTDYGYTF
NA	TRBV4-1	TRBJ1-2	few	TGCGCCAGCAGCCCCCTTGGGCAAAGCTATGGCTACACCTTC	CASSPLGQSYGYTF
TRBD1	TRBV2	TRBJ2-3	NA	TGTGCCAGCAGTGATAACAGGGGAGTCACAGATACGCAGTATTTT	CASSDNRGVTDTQYF
TRBD1	TRBV5-1	TRBJ1-2	once	TGCGCCAGCAGCCCCAGGGGGGACTATGGCTACACCTTC	CASSPRGDYGYTF
NA	TRBV7-2	TRBJ1-1	few	TGTGCCAGCAGCTTGGCCACTGAAGCTTTCTTT	CASSLATEAFF
NA	TRBV13	TRBJ2-7	NA	TGTGCCAGCAGCTTAGGCCGAGGTGAGCAGTACTTC	CASSLGRGEQYF
NA	TRBV11-2	TRBJ1-2	few	TGTGCCAGCAGCTTGACGCCCCGGGATGGCTACACCTTC	CASSLTPRDGYTF
TRBD1	TRBV5-6	TRBJ2-3	NA	TGTGCCAGCAGCGATCTGCAGGGGGCAGGACCTACAGATACGCAGTATTTT	CASSDLQGAGPTDTQYF
TRBD2	TRBV7-2	TRBJ2-3	NA	TGTGCCAGCAGCTCTAGCGGGAACACAGATACGCAGTATTTT	CASSSSGNTDTQYF
TRBD1	TRBV19	TRBJ1-5	NA	TGTGCCAGTAGTAGTTGGCAGGGGGGCAATCAGCCCCAGCATTTT	CASSSWQGGNQPQHF
TRBD2	TRBV19	TRBJ2-7	NA	TGTGCCAGTATGACCATAGCGGGAGAGGGCGGCTACGAGCAGTACTTC	CASMTIAGEGGYEQYF
NA	TRBV18	TRBJ2-5	NA	TGTGCCAGCTCACCACCGGAGGGTCTGGAGACCCAGTACTTC	CASSPPEGLETQYF
NA	TRBV18	TRBJ1-5	NA	TGTGCCAGCTCACCACCGGGAGTAAAACAGGGTCAGCCCCAGCATTTT	CASSPPGVKQGQPQHF
NA	TRBV7-8	TRBJ1-2	few	TGTGCCAGCAGTCGATCGGGGATCCGAGGATATGGCTACACCTTC	CASSRSGIRGYGYTF
NA	TRBV7-8	TRBJ1-1	NA	TGTGCCAGCAGCTTACGGGAAGCGTGGAACACTGAAGCTTTCTTT	CASSLREAWNTEAFF
NA	TRBV6-6	TRBJ2-7	once	TGTGCCAGCAGTACAAAGCGGTCTCCCTACGAGCAGTACTTC	CASSTKRSPYEQYF
TRBD1	TRBV6-5	TRBJ2-2	NA	TGTGCCAGCAGAGGACAGGGCGTGACCGGGGAGCTGTTTTTT	CASRGQGVTGELFF
NA	TRBV4-3	TRBJ1-5	NA	TGCGCCAGCAGCCAAGGGGCTGGGAGCAATCAGCCCCAGCATTTT	CASSQGAGSNQPQHF
TRBD2	TRBV30	TRBJ2-2	NA	TGTGCCTGGAGTGTCCCGTCTCTGTCTAGCGGGGGGACCAACACCGGGGAGCTGTTTTTT	CAWSVPSLSSGGTNTGELFF
NA	TRBV5-1	TRBJ2-3	NA	TGCGCCAGCAGCCCGCAAGGAGGGTTCACAGATACGCAGTATTTT	CASSPQGGFTDTQYF
NA	TRBV7-8	TRBJ1-1	NA	TGTGCCAGCAGCTTACTCGTCAGGGAGAACACTGAAGCTTTCTTT	CASSLLVRENTEAFF
TRBD2	TRBV9	TRBJ2-2	NA	TGCGCCAGCAGCCGGGGGGGGTCTAACACCGGGGAGCTGTTTTTT	CASSRGGSNTGELFF
TRBD2	TRBV2	TRBJ2-1	NA	TGTGCCAGCAGCGATTTAGGACTAGCCGGGGGAGGTGCCTACAATGAGCAGTTCTTC	CASSDLGLAGGGAYNEQFF
NA	TRBV9	TRBJ1-3	NA	TGTGCCAGCAGCGTCGACACCCTCTCTGGAAACACCATATATTTT	CASSVDTLSGNTIYF
NA	TRBV3-1/TRBV3-2	TRBJ2-4	once	TGTGCCAGCGAAGGGGGATGGGCCAAAAACATTCAGTACTTC	CASEGGWAKNIQYF
TRBD1	TRBV12-3/TRBV12-4	TRBJ1-1	NA	TGTGCCAGCAGTTTGGGGGGACAGGGGCTCGCTTTCTTT	CASSLGGQGLAFF
TRBD2	TRBV9	TRBJ2-3	NA	TGTGCCAGCAGCGTAGACCCCCTTGGGGTAGCGGGAGGTACGCAGTATTTT	CASSVDPLGVAGGTQYF
NA	TRBV7-9	TRBJ2-3	few	TGTGCCAGCAGCTTAGTTCTCACAGATACGCAGTATTTT	CASSLVLTDTQYF
NA	TRBV27	TRBJ1-1	few	TGTGCCAGCAGTCTTCAGGGGCTTGGAACTGAAGCTTTCTTT	CASSLQGLGTEAFF
TRBD2	TRBV9	TRBJ2-2	NA	TGTGCCAGCAGCGTACCGCAGACTAGCGGGGATACCGGGGAGCTGTTTTTT	CASSVPQTSGDTGELFF
NA	TRBV6-5	TRBJ2-5	NA	TGTGCCAGCAGTAATAGCGACCAAGAGACCCAGTACTTC	CASSNSDQETQYF
TRBD1	TRBV9	TRBJ2-2	NA	TGTGCCAGCAGCGCCTTCCACAACAGGGGGCCTTTTAGGCCCGGGGAGCTGTTTTTT	CASSAFHNRGPFRPGELFF
TRBD1	TRBV6-5	TRBJ2-7	NA	TGTGCCAGCACAGGACAGGGATCCTACGAGCAGTACTTC	CASTGQGSYEQYF
TRBD1	TRBV6-1	TRBJ1-2	few	TGTGCCAGCAGTGACCTCTCAGGGGGTGGCTACACCTTC	CASSDLSGGGYTF
NA	TRBV9	TRBJ1-1	NA	TGTGCCAGCAGCTTCTCGGGGACTGAAGCTTTCTTT	CASSFSGTEAFF
TRBD1	TRBV5-5	TRBJ1-6	NA	TGTGCCAGCAGCCGGGGACAGCTAAATTCACCCCTCCACTTT	CASSRGQLNSPLHF
TRBD1	TRBV7-9	TRBJ1-2	once	TGTGCCAGCAGCTGGAATGCCGGGACAGGTTCCCTTCACACCTTC	CASSWNAGTGSLHTF
TRBD1	TRBV9	TRBJ2-1	NA	TGTGCCAGCAGCGACCTGGGACAGCCCTACAATGAGCAGTTCTTC	CASSDLGQPYNEQFF